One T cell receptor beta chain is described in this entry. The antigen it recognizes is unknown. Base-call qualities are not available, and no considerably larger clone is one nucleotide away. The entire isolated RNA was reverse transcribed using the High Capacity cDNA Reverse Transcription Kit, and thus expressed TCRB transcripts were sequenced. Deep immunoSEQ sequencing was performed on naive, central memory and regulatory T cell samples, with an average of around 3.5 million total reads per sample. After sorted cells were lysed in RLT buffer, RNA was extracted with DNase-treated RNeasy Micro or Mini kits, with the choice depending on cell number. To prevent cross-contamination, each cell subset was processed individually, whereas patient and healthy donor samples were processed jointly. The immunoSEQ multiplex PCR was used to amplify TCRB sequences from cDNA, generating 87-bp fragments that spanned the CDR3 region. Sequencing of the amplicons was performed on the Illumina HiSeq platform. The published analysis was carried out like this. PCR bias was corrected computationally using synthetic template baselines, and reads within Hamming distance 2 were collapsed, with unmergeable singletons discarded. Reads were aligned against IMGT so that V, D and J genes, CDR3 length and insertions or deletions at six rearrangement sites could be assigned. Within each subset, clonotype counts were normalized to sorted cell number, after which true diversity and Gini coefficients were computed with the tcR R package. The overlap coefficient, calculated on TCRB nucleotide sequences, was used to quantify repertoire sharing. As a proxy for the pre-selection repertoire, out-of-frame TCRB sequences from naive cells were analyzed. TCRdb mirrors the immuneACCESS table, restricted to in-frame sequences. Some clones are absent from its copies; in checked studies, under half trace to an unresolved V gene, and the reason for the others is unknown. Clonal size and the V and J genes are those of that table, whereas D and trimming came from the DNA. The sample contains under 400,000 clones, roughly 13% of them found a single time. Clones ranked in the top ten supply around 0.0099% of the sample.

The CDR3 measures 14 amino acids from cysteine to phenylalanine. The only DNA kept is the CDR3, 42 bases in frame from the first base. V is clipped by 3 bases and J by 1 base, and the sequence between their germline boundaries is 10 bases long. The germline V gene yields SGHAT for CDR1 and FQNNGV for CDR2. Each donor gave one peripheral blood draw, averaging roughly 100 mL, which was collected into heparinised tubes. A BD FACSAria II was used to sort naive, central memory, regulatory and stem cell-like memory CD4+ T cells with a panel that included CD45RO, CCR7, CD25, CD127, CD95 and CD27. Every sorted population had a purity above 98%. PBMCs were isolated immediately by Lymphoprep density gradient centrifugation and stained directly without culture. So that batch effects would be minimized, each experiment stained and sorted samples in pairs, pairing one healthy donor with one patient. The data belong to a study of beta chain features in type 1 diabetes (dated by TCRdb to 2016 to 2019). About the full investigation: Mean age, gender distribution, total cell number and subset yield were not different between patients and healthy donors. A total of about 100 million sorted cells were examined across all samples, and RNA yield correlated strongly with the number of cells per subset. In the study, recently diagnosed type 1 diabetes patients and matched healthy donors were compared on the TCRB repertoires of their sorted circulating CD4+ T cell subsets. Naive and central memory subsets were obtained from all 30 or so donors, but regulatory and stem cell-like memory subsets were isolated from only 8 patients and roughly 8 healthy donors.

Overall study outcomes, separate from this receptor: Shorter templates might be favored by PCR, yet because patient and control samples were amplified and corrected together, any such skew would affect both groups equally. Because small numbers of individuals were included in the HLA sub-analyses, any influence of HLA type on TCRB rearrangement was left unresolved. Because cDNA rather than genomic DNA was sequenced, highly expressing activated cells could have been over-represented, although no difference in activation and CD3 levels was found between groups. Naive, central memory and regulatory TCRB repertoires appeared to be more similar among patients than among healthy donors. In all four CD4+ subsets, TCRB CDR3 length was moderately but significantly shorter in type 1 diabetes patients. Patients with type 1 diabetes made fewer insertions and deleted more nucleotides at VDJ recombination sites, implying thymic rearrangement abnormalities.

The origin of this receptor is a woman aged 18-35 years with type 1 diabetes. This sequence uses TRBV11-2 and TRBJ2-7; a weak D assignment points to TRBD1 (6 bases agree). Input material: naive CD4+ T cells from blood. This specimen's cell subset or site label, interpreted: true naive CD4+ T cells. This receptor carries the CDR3 CASSFHRDSYEQYF. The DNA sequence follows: TGTGCCAGCAGCTTCCACAGGGATTCCTACGAGCAGTACTTC.